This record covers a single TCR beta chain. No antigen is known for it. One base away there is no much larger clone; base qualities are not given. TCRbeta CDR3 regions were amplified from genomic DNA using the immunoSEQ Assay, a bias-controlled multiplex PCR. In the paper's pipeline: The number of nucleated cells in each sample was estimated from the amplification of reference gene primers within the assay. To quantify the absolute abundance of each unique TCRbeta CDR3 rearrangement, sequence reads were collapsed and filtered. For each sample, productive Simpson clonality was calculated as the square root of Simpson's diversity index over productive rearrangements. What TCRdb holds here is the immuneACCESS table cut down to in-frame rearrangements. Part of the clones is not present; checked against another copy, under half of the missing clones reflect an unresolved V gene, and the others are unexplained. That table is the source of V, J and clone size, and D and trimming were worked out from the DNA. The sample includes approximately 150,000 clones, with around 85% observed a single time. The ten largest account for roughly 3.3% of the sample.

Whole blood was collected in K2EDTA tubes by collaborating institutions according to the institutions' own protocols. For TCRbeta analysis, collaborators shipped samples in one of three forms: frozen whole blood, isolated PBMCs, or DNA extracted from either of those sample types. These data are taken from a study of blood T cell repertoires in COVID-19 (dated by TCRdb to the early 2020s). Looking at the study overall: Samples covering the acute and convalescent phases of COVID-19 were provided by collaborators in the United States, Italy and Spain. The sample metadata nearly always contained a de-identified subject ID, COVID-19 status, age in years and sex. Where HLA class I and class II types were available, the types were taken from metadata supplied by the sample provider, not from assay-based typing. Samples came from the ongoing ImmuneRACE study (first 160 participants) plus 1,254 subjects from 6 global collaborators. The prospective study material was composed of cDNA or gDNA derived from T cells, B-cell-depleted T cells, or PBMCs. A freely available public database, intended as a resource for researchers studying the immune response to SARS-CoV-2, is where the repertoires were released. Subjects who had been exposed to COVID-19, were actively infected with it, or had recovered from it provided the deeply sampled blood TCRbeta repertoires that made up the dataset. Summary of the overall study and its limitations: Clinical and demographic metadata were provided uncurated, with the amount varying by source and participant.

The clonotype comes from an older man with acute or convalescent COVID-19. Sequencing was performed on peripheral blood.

The nucleotide sequence reads as follows: TGTGCCACCAGTGATTCCGGGACTAGCGGGATCAATGAGCAGTTCTTC. Its coded protein is CATSDSGTSGINEQFF. This sequence uses TRBV24-1 and TRBJ2-1, with 13 central nucleotides matching TRBD2. V is pruned by 2 bases and J by 6 bases, leaving 3 bases of the junction without a gene match. The CDR3 has 16 amino acids, counting the end cysteine and phenylalanine. This entry keeps only the CDR3 DNA: 48 bases, framed from base 1. From the germline V gene, CDR1 is KGHDR and CDR2 is SFDVKD.